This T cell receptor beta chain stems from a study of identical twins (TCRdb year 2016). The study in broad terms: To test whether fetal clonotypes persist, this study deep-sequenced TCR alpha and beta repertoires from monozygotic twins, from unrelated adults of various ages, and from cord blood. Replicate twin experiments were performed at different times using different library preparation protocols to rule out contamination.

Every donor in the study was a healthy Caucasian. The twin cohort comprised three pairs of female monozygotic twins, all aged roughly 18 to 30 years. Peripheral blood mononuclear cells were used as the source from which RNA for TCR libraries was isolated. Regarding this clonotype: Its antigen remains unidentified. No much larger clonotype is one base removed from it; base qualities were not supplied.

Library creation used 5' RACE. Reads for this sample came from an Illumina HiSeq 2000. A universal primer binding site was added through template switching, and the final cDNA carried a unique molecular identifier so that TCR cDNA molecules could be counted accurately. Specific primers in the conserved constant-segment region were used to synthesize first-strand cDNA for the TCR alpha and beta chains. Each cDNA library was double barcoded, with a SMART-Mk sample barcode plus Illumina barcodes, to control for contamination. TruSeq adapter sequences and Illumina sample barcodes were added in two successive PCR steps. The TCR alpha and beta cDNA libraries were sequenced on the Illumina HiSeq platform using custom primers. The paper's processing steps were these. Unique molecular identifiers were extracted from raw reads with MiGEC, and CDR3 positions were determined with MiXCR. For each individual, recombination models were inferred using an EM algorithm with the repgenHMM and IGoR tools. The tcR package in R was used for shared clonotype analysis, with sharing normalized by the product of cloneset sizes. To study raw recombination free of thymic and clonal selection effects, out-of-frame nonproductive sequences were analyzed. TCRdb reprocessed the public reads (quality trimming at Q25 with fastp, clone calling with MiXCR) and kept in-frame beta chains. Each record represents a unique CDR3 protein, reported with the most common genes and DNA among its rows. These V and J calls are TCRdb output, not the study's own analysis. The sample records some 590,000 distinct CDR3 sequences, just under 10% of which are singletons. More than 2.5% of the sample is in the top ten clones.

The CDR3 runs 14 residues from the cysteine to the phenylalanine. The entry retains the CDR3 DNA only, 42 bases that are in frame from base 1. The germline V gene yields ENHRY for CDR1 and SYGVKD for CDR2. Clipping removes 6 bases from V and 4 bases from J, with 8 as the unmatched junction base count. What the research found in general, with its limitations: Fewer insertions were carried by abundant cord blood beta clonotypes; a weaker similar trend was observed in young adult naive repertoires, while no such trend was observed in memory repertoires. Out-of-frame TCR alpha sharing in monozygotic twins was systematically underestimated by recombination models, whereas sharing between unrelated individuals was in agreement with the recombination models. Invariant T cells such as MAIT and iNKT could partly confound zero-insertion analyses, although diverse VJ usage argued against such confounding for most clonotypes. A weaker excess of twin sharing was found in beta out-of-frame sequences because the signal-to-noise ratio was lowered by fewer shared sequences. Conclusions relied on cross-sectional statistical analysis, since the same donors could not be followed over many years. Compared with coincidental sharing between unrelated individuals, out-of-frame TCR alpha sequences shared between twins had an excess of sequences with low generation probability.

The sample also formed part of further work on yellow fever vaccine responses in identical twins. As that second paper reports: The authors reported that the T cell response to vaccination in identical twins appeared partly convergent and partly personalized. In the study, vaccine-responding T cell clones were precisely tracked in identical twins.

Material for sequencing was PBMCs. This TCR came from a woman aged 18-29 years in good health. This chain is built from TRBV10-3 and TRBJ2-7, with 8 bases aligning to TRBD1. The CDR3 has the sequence CAIRATGEWYEQYF. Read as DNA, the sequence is TGTGCCATCAGGGCGACAGGGGAGTGGTACGAGCAGTACTTC.